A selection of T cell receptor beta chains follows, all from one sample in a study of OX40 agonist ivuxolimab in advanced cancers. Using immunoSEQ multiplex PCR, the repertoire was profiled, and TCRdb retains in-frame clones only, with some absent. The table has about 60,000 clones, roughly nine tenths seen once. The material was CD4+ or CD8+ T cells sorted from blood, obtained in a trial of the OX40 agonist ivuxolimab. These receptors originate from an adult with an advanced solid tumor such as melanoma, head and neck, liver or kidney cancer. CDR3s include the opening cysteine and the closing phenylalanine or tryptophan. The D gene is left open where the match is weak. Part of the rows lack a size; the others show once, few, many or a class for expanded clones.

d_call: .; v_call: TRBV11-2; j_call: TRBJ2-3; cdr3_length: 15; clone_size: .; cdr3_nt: TGTGCCAGCAGCGCGAACCAGCTTGGGACAGATACGCAGTATTTT; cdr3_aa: CASSANQLGTDTQYF
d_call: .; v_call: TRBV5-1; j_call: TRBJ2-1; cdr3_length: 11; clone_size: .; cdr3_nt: TGCGCCAGCAGCTTCCACAATGAGCAGTTCTTC; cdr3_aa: CASSFHNEQFF
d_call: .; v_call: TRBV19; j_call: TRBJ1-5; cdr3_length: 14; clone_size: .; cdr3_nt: TGTGCCAGTAGTCCCGGGCCCTTGGGTCAGCCCCAGCATTTT; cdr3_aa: CASSPGPLGQPQHF
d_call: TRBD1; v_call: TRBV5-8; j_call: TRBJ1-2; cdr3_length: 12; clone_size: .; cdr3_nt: TGTGCCAGCAGAAACAGGGGAAGGGGCTACACCTTC; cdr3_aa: CASRNRGRGYTF
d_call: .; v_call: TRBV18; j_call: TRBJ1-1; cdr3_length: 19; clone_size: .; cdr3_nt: TGTGCCAGCTCACCGGGTTTCAGGGAGCAAATAAGCAGGCAGACTGAAGCTTTCTTT; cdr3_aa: CASSPGFREQISRQTEAFF
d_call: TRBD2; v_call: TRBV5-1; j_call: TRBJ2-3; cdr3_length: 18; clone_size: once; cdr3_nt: TGCGCCAGCAGCCCATTACGGACTAGCGGGAGGAGGGCAGATACGCAGTATTTT; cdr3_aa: CASSPLRTSGRRADTQYF
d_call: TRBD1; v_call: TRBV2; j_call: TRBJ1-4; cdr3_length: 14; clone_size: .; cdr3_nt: TGTGCCAGCAGTTCGAGACAGGGACGCGAAAAACTGTTTTTT; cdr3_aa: CASSSRQGREKLFF
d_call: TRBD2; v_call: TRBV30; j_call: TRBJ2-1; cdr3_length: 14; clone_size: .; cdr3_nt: TGTGCCTGGAGTGTACGGCTAGGGCTAGCGGGACAGTTCTTC; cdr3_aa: CAWSVRLGLAGQFF
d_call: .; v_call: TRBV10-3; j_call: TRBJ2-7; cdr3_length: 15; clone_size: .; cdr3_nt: TGTGCCATCAGTGACGCCAACAGGAAAGTCTACGAGCAGTACTTC; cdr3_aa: CAISDANRKVYEQYF
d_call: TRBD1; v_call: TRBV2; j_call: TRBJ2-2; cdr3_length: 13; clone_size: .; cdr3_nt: TGTGCCAGCAGGGGACAGGGGACCGGGGAGCTGTTTTTT; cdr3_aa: CASRGQGTGELFF
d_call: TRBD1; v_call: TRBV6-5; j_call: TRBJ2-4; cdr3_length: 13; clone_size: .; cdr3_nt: TGTGCCAGCAGTAGACAGGGGGGAAGGCTTCAGTACTTC; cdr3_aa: CASSRQGGRLQYF
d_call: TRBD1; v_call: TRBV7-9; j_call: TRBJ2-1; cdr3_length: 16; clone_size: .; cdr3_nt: TGTGCCAGCAGCCGGACAGGGACACACGGGGTTCTCTGGCAGTTCTTC; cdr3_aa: CASSRTGTHGVLWQFF
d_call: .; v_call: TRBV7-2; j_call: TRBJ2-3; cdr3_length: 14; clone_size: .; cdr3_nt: TGTGCCAGCAGCCTGGGGGTAGCGTTTGATACGCAGTATTTT; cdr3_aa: CASSLGVAFDTQYF
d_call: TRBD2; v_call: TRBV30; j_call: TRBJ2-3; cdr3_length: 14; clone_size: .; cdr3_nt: TGTGCCCGCGAAAGCGGGACTAGCACAGATACGCAGTATTTT; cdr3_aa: CARESGTSTDTQYF
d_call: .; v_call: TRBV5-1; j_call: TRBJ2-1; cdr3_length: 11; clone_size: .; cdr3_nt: TGCGCCAGCAGCTTCGGCAATGAGCAGTTCTTC; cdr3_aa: CASSFGNEQFF
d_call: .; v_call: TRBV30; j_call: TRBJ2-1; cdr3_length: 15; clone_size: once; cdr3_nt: TGTGCCTGGAGTCCTCGGGACGGACCCTACAATGAGCAGTTCTTC; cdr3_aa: CAWSPRDGPYNEQFF
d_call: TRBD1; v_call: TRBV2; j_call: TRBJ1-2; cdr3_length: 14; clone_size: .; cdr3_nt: TGTGCCAGCAGTGCGGGACAGGGGTACTATGGCTACACCTTC; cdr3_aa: CASSAGQGYYGYTF
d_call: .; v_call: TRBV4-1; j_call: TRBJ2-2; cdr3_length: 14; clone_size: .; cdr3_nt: TGCGCCAGCAGCCAGCGTCGGAACACCGGGGAGCTGTTTTTT; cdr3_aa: CASSQRRNTGELFF
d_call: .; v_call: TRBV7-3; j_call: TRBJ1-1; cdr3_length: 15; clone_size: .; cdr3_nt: TGTGCCAGCAGCTTACTGGGGGCAATGAACACTGAAGCTTTCTTT; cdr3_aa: CASSLLGAMNTEAFF
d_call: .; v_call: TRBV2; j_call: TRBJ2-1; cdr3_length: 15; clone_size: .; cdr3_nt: TGTGCCAGCAACAGAGGGACGGGGTCGGTCATGGGGCAGTTCTTC; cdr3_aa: CASNRGTGSVMGQFF
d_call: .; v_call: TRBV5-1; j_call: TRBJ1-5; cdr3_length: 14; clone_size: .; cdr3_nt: TGCGCCAGCAGCTTGGACGGCATCAATCAGCCCCAGCATTTT; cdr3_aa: CASSLDGINQPQHF
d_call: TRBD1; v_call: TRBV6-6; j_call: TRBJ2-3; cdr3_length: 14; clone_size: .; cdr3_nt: TGTGCCAGCAGCTCCAGGGGGCGCAAAGATACGCAGTATTTT; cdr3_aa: CASSSRGRKDTQYF
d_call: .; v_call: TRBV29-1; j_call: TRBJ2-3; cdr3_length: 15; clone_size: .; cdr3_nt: TGCAGCGTTGAAGATCCGGCAAGACGCACAGATACGCAGTATTTT; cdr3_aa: CSVEDPARRTDTQYF
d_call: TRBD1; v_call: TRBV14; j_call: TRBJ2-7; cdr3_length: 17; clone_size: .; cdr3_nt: TGTGCCAGCAGCCAAATAGGCGTCAGGGGGCCCACCTACGAGCAGTACTTC; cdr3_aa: CASSQIGVRGPTYEQYF
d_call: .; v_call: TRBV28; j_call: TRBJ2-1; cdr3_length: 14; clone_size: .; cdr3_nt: TGTGCCAGCAGTTTGGGGCCAGACTTCAATGAGCAGTTCTTC; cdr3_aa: CASSLGPDFNEQFF
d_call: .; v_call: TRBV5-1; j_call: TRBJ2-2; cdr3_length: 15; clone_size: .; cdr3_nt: TGCGCCAGCAGCCCGACCTCCGGGAGCACCGGGGAGCTGTTTTTT; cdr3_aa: CASSPTSGSTGELFF